The source of this TCR beta chain is a study of cytomegalovirus exposure and HLA in healthy donors. This CDR3 contains 14 residues. The ends were cut back, 2 bases at V and 2 bases at J, with 7 bases in the middle. Primers included in the PCR were 60 Vbeta and 13 Jbeta primers. This table comes from immunoSEQ multiplex PCR, and its TCRdb copy is limited to in-frame clones, with some not included. The sample consists of approximately 190,000 clones, roughly 86% of them appearing once. Sequencing input: PBMCs. The chain is built from TRBV23-1 and TRBJ2-1; D call uncertain. TRBV23-1 is an ORF for which the function is uncertain. This sequence originates from a middle-aged man in good health and CMV-seropositive. This CDR3 reads CASSQASAYNEQFF. Written as DNA, the CDR3 is TGCGCCAGCAGTCAAGCCAGTGCCTACAATGAGCAGTTCTTC.